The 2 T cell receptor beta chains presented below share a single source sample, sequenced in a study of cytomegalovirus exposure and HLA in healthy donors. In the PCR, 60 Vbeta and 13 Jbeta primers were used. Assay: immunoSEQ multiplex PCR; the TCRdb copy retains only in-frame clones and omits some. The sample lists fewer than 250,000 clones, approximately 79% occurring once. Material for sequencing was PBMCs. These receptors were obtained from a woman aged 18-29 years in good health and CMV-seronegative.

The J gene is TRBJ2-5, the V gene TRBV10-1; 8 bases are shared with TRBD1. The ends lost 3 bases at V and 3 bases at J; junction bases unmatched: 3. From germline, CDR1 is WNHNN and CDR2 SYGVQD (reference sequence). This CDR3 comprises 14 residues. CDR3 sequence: CASSDPGGEETQYF. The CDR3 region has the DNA TGCGCCAGCAGTGATCCAGGGGGCGAAGAGACCCAGTACTTC.

This CDR3 reads CASSYSEGNEQFF. In nucleotides, the CDR3 is TGTGCCAGCAGTTACTCGGAGGGGAATGAGCAGTTCTTC. This chain joins TRBV6-5 and TRBJ2-1, with TRBD2 as a possible D gene (6 bases). The CDR3 is 13 residues long. Trimming removed 0 bases from V and 7 bases from J, with 7 bases in between. The germline CDR1 and CDR2 sequences are MNHEY and SVGAGI.